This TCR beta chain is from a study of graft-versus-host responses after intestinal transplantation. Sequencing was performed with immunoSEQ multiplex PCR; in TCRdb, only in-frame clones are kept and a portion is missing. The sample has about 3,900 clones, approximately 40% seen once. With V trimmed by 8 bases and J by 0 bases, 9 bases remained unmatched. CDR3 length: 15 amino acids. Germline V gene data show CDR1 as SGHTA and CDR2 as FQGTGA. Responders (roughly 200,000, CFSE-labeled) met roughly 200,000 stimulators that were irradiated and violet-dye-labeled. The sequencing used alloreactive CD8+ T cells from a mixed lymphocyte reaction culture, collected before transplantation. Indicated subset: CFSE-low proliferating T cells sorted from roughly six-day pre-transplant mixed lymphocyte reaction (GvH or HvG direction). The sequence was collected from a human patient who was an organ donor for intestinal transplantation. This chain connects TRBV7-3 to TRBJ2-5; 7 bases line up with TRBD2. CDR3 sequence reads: CASYMGGDYQETQYF. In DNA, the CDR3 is TGTGCCAGCTATATGGGGGGGGATTACCAAGAGACCCAGTACTTC.